These 14 T cell receptor beta chains share one sample of origin, sequenced in a study of shared clonotypes between healthy human individuals. This table comes from immunoSEQ multiplex PCR, and its TCRdb copy is limited to in-frame clones, with some not included. This sample has hundreds of thousands of clones, with roughly four fifths found just once. Sequenced input: PBMCs. These receptors were collected from a woman aged 40 to 50 in good health. Some clones in this sample may be carry-over from other donors' samples.

The chain links TRBV5-6 to TRBJ1-5, with a possible D match to TRBD1 (5 bases). Deletions cut 5 bases from V and 5 bases from J, with 11 bases between. CDR3 length: 13 amino acids. Germline V gene lookup returns CDR1 SGHDT and CDR2 YYEEEE. CDR3 nucleotide sequence: TGTGCCAGCAGTTCTACGGGGGATCAGCCCCAGCATTTT. Translation: CASSSTGDQPQHF.

This clone appeared a single time. This sequence joins TRBV4-1 and TRBJ2-7, with 9 bases fitting TRBD2. The J segment lost 6 bases and the V segment lost 3 bases, leaving 3 bases of the junction unmatched. The CDR3 runs 13 residues. Per the germline V gene, CDR1 is MGHRA and CDR2 is YSYEKL. The CDR3 protein is CASSQLAGTEQYF. Written as DNA, the CDR3 is TGCGCCAGCAGCCAGCTAGCGGGAACCGAGCAGTACTTC.

The chain couples TRBV13 to TRBJ1-2; the D gene is possibly TRBD1 (5 bases). CDR1 and CDR2 (germline): PRHDT, FYEKMQ (reference sequence). Between the trimmed V and J ends, which lost 5 bases and 4 bases, there was a span of 20 bases. The CDR3 is 16 residues long. The CDR3 nucleotides read TGTGCCAGCAGCATCCGACAGCTGGTAAGAAGCTATGGCTACACCTTC. Its translation: CASSIRQLVRSYGYTF. The full variable domain, with the rest looked up from reference TRBV13 and TRBJ1-2, is AAGVIQSPRHLIKEKRETATLKCYPIPRHDTVYWYQQGPGQDPQFLISFYEKMQSDKGSIPDRFSAQQFSDYHSELNMSSLELGDSALYFCASSIRQLVRSYGYTFGSGTRLTVV.

For this clone: This may arise from a read error, as a much more abundant clone is one base away. V gene TRBV27 combines with J gene TRBJ1-5, with D unclear. The CDR3 runs to 14 residues. CDR1 is MNHEY, CDR2 SMNVEV, per germline (reference sequence). Trimming shortened V by 2 bases and J by 0 bases, and 5 bases separated the two germline ends. The CDR3: CASSLQYSNQPQHF. The CDR3 region has the DNA TGTGCCAGCAGTTTACAGTATAGCAATCAGCCCCAGCATTTT.

CDR3 protein: CASSPGPGFSYNEQFF. CDR3 DNA: TGTGCCAGCTCACCAGGCCCCGGTTTTTCCTACAATGAGCAGTTCTTC. This chain connects TRBV18 to TRBJ2-1; D unclear. The CDR3 consists of 16 residues. CDR1 and CDR2 from the germline V gene are KGHSH and LQKENI. The germline V and J ends were trimmed by 2 bases and 1 base, with 12 bases remaining between them.

This clone was seen a handful of times. The chain carries TRBV7-9 and TRBJ2-3; D not resolved. The CDR3 spans 14 residues. Trimming left V 5 bases short and J 5 bases short, with 14 bases between. Germline lookup yields CDR1 SEHNR and CDR2 FQNEAQ (reference sequence). The CDR3 bases are TGTGCCAGCAGCCCCCCTGCATCGGGAGATACGCAGTATTTT. This codes for CASSPPASGDTQYF.

The V gene is TRBV5-6, the J gene TRBJ2-2; D not certain. Trimming took off 5 bases at V and 8 bases at J, with 7 bases between the two ends. This CDR3 comprises 11 residues. CDR1 and CDR2 from the germline V gene are SGHDT and YYEEEE. In DNA, the CDR3 is TGTGCCAGCAGATCGGTGGGGGAGCTGTTTTTT. This encodes CASRSVGELFF.

V is TRBV7-9 and J is TRBJ1-1; D is unresolved. Per the germline V gene, CDR1 is SEHNR and CDR2 is FQNEAQ (reference sequence). Trimming cost V 2 bases and J 1 base, with 8 bases left between them. The CDR3 is 14 residues long. The CDR3 loop reads CASSLQVRNTEAFF. The CDR3 DNA is TGTGCCAGCAGCTTACAGGTTAGGAACACTGAAGCTTTCTTT. The variable domain in full, completed from reference TRBV7-9 and TRBJ1-1, reads DTGVSQNPRHKITKRGQNVTFRCDPISEHNRLYWYRQTLGQGPEFLTYFQNEAQLEKSRLLSDRFSAERPKGSFSTLEIQRTEQGDSAMYLCASSLQVRNTEAFFGQGTRLTVV.

The V gene is TRBV11-3, the J gene TRBJ2-7; D may match TRBD1 or TRBD2 (6 bases each). V lost 0 bases and J 3 bases, leaving 15 bases between the germline ends. Germline V gives CDR1 SGHNT, CDR2 YENEEA. The CDR3 loop spans 16 amino acids. CDR3 residues: CASSLDPMGGLYEQYF. CDR3 nucleotides: TGTGCCAGCAGCTTAGATCCCATGGGGGGCCTCTACGAGCAGTACTTC. Filled out from reference TRBV11-3 and TRBJ2-7, the complete variable domain reads EAGVVQSPRYKIIEKKQPVAFWCNPISGHNTLYWYLQNLGQGPELLIRYENEEAVDDSQLPKDRFSAERLKGVDSTLKIQPAELGDSAVYLCASSLDPMGGLYEQYFGPGTRLTVT.

The chain carries TRBV10-3 and TRBJ1-1; the D is unclear. Trimming stripped 2 bases from V and 1 base from J, with 8 bases between. Germline CDR1 and CDR2: ENHRY and SYGVKD. This CDR3 has 14 residues. CDR3 bases: TGTGCCATCAGTGAGGGACCGCAGAACACTGAAGCTTTCTTT. This sequence encodes CAISEGPQNTEAFF.

This chain connects TRBV7-6 to TRBJ2-1; possibly TRBD2 for D (5 bases). The CDR3 loop spans 15 amino acids. Per the germline V gene, CDR1 is SGHVS and CDR2 is FNYEAQ. V lost 1 base to trimming and J lost 10 bases, with 17 bases between them. CDR3: CASSLGGKGSLEQFF. CDR3 DNA: TGTGCCAGCAGCTTAGGAGGGAAAGGGTCTCTCGAGCAGTTCTTC.

The chain has TRBV4-1 and TRBJ1-5; D possibly corresponds to TRBD1 (6 bases). Germline V gives CDR1 MGHRA, CDR2 YSYEKL. This CDR3 has 16 residues. V was shortened by 3 bases and J by 7 bases, with 19 bases between the two germline ends. The CDR3 sequence is CASSHPVRGRGQPQHF. The DNA for the CDR3 is TGCGCCAGCAGCCACCCGGTCAGGGGAAGAGGACAGCCCCAGCATTTT.

In its sample, this clone was seen once. The chain couples TRBV15 to TRBJ2-7; TRBD2 matches at 13 bases. This CDR3 is built from 15 residues. Germline V gene lookup returns CDR1 LNHNV and CDR2 YYDKDF (reference sequence). Trimming cost V 8 bases and J 0 bases; bases outside gene matches: 4. Written as DNA, the CDR3 is TGTGCCACCGGGACTAGCGGGACCAGCTCCTACGAGCAGTACTTC. Encoded protein: CATGTSGTSSYEQYF.

This clone was found a few times. The CDR3 loop reads CASSVRDRTTDTQYF. The DNA of the CDR3 is TGTGCCAGCAGCGTACGGGACAGAACTACAGATACGCAGTATTTT. This chain uses TRBV9 with TRBJ2-3; TRBD1 matches at 7 bases. The CDR3 is made up of 15 amino acids. Per germline, CDR1 SGDLS and CDR2 YYNGEE. The trim removed 1 base at V and 3 bases at J, leaving 5 bases unmatched.